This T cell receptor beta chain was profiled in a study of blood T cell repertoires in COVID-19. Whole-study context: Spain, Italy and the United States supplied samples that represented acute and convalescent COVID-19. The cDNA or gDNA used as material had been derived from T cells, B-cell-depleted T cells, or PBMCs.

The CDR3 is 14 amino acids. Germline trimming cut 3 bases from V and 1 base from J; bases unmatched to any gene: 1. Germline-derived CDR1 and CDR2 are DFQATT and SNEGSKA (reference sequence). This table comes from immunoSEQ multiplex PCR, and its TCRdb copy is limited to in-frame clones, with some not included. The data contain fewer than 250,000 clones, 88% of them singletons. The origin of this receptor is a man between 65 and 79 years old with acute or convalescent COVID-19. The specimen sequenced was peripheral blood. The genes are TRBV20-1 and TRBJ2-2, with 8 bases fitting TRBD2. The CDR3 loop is CSASREGNTGELFF. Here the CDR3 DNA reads TGCAGTGCTAGTCGGGAGGGGAACACCGGGGAGCTGTTTTTT.